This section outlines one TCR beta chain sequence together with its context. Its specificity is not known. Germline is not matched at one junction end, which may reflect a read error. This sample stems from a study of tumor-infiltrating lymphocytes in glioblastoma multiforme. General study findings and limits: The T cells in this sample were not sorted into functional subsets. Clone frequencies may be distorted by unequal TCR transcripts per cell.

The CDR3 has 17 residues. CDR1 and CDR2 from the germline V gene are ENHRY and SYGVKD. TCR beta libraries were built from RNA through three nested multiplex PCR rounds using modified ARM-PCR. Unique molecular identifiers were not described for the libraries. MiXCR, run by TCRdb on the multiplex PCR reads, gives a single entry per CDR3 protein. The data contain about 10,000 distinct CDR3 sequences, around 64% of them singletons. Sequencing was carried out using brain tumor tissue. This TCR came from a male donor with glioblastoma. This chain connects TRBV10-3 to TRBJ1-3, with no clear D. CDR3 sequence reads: CAISDPPRPISGNNIYF. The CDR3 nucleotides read TGTGCCATCAGTGACCCTCCTAGGCCCATCTCTGGAAACAACATATATTTT.